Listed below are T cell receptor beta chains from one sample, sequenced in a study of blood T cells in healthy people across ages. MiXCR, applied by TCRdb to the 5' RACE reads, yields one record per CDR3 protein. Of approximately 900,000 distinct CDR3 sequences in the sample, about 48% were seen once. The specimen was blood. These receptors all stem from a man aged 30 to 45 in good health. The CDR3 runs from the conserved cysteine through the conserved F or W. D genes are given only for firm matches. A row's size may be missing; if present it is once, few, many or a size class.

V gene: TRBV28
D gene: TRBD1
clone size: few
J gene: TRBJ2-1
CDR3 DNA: TGTGCCAGCAGTTTATGGGACAGGGATGAGCAGTTCTTC
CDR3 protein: CASSLWDRDEQFF

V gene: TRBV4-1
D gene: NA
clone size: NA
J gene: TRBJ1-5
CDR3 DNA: TGCGCCAGCAGCCAAGGGGACATTGGGAATCAGCCCCAGCATTTT
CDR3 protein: CASSQGDIGNQPQHF

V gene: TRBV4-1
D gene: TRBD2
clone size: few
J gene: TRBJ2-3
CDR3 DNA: TGCGCCAGCAGCCATGAGGGACTAGCCGCAGATACGCAGTATTTT
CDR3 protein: CASSHEGLAADTQYF

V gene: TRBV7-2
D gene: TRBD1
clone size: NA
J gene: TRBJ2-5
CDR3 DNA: TGTGCCAGCAGCCCCGACAGGGGGCGATCAGAGACCCAGTACTTC
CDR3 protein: CASSPDRGRSETQYF

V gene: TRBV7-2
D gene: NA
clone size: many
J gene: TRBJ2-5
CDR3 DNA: TGTGCCAGCAGCACGGAACAGATACAAGAGACCCAGTACTTC
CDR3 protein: CASSTEQIQETQYF

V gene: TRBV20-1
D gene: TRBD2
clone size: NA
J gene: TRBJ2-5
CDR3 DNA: TGCAGTGCTAGAGGGTCTAGCGGACAAGAGACCCAGTACTTC
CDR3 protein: CSARGSSGQETQYF

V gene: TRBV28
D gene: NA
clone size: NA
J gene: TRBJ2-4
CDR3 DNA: TGTGCCAGCAGTCAAGCGGACCGAGCCAAAAACATTCAGTACTTC
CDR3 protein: CASSQADRAKNIQYF

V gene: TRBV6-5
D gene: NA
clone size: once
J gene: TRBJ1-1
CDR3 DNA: TGTGCCAGCGGGTCAAATCCGGTGGTGAACACTGAAGCTTTCTTT
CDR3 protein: CASGSNPVVNTEAFF

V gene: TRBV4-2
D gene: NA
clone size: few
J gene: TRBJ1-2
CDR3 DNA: TGTGCCAGCAGCCCCTTCGCAGACACTAACTATGGCTACACCTTC
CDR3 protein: CASSPFADTNYGYTF

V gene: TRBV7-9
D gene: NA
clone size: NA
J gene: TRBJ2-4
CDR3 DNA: TGTGCCAGCAGCTTACCGACAGGCACCAGAAACATTCAGTACTTC
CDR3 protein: CASSLPTGTRNIQYF

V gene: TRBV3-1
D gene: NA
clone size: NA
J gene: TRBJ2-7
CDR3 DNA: TGTGCTAGCAGACCGGGACCTTACTACGAGCAGTACTTC
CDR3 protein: CASRPGPYYEQYF

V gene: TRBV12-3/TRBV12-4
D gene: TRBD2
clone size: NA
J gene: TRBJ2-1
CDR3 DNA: TGTGCCAGCAGTTCGCGACTAGCGGGGGGGAGTAACCAAGAGACCCAGTTCTTC
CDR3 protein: CASSSRLAGGSNQETQFF

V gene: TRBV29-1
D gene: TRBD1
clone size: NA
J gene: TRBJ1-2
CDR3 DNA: TGCAGCGTCCAGACAGGGCGGAGGGACTATGGCTACACCTTC
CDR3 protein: CSVQTGRRDYGYTF

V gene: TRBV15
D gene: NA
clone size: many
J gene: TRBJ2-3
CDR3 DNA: TGTGCCACCAGCAGTCTGATGGACGGAGCGGGCACAGATACGCAGTATTTT
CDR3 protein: CATSSLMDGAGTDTQYF

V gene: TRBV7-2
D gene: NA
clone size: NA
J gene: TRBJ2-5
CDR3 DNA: TGTGCCAGCAGCTTAGGGCCTAACCGTGAGACCCAGTACTTC
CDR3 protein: CASSLGPNRETQYF

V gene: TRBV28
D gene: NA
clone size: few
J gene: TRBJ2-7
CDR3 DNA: TGTGCCAGCAGTTTAGGGGCCCTTCCCTACGAGCAGTACTTC
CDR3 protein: CASSLGALPYEQYF

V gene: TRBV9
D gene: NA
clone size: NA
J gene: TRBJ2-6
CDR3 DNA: TGTGCCAGCAGCGCCTACAGGGTACCTGGGGCCAACGTCCTGACTTTC
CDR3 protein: CASSAYRVPGANVLTF

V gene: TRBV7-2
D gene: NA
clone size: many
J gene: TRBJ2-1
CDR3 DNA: TGTGCCAGCAGCTTAGGAGGGGCCTCCTACAATGAGCAGTTCTTC
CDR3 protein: CASSLGGASYNEQFF

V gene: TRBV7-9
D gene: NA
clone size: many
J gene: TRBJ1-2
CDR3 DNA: TGTGCCAGCAGCTTAGAACAGCTCTATGGCTACACCTTC
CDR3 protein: CASSLEQLYGYTF

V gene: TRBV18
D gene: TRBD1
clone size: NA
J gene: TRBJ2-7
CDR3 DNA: TGTGCCAGCTCACCACCGGGACAGTCCCGCTACGAGCAGTACTTC
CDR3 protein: CASSPPGQSRYEQYF

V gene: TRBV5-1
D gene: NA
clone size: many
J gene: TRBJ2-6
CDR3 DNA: TGTGCCAGCAGCTTAGGGTCCTCCTCTGGGGCCAACGTCCTGACTTTC
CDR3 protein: CASSLGSSSGANVLTF

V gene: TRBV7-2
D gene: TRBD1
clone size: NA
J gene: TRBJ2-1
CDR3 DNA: TGTGCCAGCAGCCCTAGTGGGGACAGGGGGTCCAATGAGCAGTTCTTC
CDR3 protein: CASSPSGDRGSNEQFF

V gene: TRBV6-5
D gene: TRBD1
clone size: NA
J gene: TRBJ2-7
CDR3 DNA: TGTGCCAGCAGTCAGGGACAGGGAGTCGCCTCCTACGAGCAGTACTTC
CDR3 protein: CASSQGQGVASYEQYF

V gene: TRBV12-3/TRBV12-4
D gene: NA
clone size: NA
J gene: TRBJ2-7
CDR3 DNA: TGTGCCAGCAGTGGGACCCGGGCAGGCGAGCAGTACTTC
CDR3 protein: CASSGTRAGEQYF

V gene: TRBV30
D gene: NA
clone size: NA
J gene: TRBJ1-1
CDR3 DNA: TGTGCCTGGAGTGGGTTGGCTGAAGCTTTCTTT
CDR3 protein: CAWSGLAEAFF

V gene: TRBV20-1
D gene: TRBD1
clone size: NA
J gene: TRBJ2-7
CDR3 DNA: TGCAGTGCCCGAAGGGGACAGGGGGCCTACGAGCAGTACTTC
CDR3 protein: CSARRGQGAYEQYF

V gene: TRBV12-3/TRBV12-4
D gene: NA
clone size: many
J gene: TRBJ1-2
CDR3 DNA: TGTGCCAGCAGTTTAGCGCGGAGGGGCCCCTATGGCTACACCTTC
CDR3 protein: CASSLARRGPYGYTF

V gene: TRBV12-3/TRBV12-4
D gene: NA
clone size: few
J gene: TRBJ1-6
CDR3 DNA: TGTGCCAGCAGTTTAACAGGGATCAATTCACCCCTCCACTTT
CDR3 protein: CASSLTGINSPLHF

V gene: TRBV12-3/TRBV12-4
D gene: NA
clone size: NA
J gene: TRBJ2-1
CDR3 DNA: TGTGCCAGCAGTTTGGCCCCCCCACCACAGTTCTTC
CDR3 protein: CASSLAPPPQFF

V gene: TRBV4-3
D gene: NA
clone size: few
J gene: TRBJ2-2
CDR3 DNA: TGCGCCAGCAGCCAAGAGCCTACGGTATCCGGGGAGCTGTTTTTT
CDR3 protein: CASSQEPTVSGELFF

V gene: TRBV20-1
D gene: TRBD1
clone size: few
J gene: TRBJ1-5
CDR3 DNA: TGCAGTGCTCCCGACAGGGGAAGAAATCAGCCCCAGCATTTT
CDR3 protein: CSAPDRGRNQPQHF

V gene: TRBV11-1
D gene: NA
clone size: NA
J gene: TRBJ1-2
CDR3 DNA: TGTGCCAGCAGCTTAGCAACAGGCCGGGACGGCTACACCTTC
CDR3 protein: CASSLATGRDGYTF

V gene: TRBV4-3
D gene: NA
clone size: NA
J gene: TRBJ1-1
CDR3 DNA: TGCGCCAGCAGCCAAGGTACGGGGGCCACGAACACTGAAGCTTTCTTT
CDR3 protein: CASSQGTGATNTEAFF

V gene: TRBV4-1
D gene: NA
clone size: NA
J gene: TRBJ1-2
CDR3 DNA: TGCGCCAGCAGCCCTATCGACATGATCTATGGCTACACCTTC
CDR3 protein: CASSPIDMIYGYTF

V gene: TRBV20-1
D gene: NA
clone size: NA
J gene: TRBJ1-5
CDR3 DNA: TGCAGTGCCCAAGTAGGGGCAGGCAATCAGCCCCAGCATTTT
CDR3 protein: CSAQVGAGNQPQHF

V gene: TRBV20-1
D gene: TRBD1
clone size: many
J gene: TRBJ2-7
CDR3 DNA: TGCAGTGCTAGCCCTTCGACAGGGCTGTTGGGGGAGCAGTACTTC
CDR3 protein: CSASPSTGLLGEQYF

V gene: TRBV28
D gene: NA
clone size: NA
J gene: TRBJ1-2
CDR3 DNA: TGTGCCAGCAGTCTCTCCGTCATCTCCAACTATGGCTACACCTTC
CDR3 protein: CASSLSVISNYGYTF

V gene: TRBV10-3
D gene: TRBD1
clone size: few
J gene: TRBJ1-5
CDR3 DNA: TGTGCCACCCAGGACAGGGAACGGAAAGAGCCCCAGCATTTT
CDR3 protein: CATQDRERKEPQHF

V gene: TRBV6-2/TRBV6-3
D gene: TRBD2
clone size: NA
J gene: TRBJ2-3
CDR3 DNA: TGTGCCAGCATCGACGGGGGGACCCCCGTGGATACGCAGTATTTT
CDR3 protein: CASIDGGTPVDTQYF

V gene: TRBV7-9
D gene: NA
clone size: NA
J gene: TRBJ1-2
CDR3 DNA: TGTGCCAGCAGCCCCCCCCACCAAGGAGATAACTATGGCTACACCTTC
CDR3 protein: CASSPPHQGDNYGYTF

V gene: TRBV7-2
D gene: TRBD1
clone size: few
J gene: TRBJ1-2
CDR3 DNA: TGTGCCAGCAGCATGGACAGGGAGGCCTATGGCTACACCTTC
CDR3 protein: CASSMDREAYGYTF

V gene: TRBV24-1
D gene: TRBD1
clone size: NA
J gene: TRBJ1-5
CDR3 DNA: TGTGCCATACAGGGGGCTGGGAATCAGCCCCAGCATTTT
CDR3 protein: CAIQGAGNQPQHF

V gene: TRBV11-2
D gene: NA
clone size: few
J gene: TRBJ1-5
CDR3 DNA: TGTGCCAGCAGCTTACTAACAGGGTACGGCAATCAGCCCCAGCATTTT
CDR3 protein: CASSLLTGYGNQPQHF

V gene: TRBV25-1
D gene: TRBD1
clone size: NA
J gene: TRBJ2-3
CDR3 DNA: TGTGCCAGCAGTAACGACAGGGCCAAAGCAGATACGCAGTATTTT
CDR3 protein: CASSNDRAKADTQYF

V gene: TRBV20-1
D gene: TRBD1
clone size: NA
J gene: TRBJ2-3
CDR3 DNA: TGCAGTGCTACGGGGACAGACACAGATACGCAGTATTTT
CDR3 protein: CSATGTDTDTQYF

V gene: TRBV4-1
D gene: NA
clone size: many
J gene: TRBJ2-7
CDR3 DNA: TGCGCCAGCAGCCCCTTTGGGTACGAGCAGTACTTC
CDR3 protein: CASSPFGYEQYF

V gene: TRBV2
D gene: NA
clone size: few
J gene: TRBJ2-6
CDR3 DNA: TGTGCCAGCAGTCCTACACTCTCTGGGGCCAACGTCCTGACTTTC
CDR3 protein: CASSPTLSGANVLTF

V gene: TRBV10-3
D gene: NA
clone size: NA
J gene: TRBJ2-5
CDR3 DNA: TGTGCCATCAGAACGGAAAAAGAGACCCAGTACTTC
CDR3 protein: CAIRTEKETQYF

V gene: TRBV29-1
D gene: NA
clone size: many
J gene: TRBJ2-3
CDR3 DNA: TGCAGCGTTGAACTCAGGAGAGATACGCAGTATTTT
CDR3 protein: CSVELRRDTQYF

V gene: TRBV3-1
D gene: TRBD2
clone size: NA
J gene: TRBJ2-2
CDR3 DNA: TGTGCCAGCAGCAATTCCGGGACTAGAAGTGGGGAGCTGTTTTTT
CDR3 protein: CASSNSGTRSGELFF

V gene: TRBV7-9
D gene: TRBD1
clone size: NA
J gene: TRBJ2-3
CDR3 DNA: TGTGCCAGCAGCCCTAGACAGGGGCTTGATACGCAGTATTTT
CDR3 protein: CASSPRQGLDTQYF